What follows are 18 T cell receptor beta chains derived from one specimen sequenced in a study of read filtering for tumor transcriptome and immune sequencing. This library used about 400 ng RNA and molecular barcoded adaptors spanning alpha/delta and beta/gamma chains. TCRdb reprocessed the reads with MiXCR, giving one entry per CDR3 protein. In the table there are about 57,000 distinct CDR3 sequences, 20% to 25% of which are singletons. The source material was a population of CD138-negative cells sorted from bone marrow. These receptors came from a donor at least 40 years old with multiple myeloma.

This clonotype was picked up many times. Written as DNA, the CDR3 is TGTGCCAGCAGTCCTATCTCACAGGGCTACCAAGAGACCCAGTACTTC. This encodes CASSPISQGYQETQYF. The genes are TRBV28 and TRBJ2-5; D may be TRBD1 (6 bases). V was cut by 5 bases and J by 0 bases, with 16 bases left in between. Per germline, CDR1 MDHEN and CDR2 SYDVKM. This CDR3 has 16 amino acids.

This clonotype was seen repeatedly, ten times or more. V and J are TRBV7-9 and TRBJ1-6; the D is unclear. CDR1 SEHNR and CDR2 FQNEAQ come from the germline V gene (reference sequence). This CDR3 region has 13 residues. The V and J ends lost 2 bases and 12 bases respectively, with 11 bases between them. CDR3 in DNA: TGTGCCAGCAGCTTACGGGAAAATGGACCCCTCCACTTT. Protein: CASSLRENGPLHF.

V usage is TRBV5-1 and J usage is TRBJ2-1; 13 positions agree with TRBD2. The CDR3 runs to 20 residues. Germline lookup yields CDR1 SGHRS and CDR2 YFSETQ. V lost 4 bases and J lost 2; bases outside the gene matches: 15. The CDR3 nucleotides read TGCGCCAGCAGCCCTGGAACTAGCGGGGGGGCATCTTTCCCCTACAATGAGCAGTTCTTC. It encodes CASSPGTSGGASFPYNEQFF.

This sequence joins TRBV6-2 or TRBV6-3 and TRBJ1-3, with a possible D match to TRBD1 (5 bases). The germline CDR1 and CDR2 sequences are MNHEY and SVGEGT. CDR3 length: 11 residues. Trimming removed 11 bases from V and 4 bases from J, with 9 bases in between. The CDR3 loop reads CASGTGNTIYF. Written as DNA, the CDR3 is TGTGCCTCCGGGACCGGAAACACCATATATTTT.

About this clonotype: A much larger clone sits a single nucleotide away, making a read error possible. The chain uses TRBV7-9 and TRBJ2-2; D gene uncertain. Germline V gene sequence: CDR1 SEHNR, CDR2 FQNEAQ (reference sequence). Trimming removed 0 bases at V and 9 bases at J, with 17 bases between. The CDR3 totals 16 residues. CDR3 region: CASSLAGTLKDWELFF. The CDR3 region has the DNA TGTGCCAGCAGCTTAGCGGGCACCCTCAAAGATTGGGAGCTGTTTTTT.

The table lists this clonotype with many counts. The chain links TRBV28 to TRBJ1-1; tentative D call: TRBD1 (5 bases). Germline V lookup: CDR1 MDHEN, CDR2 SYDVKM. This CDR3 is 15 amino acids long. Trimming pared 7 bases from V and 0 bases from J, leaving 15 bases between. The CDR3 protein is CASNGGPYMNTEAFF. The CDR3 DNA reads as TGTGCCAGCAATGGGGGACCCTACATGAACACTGAAGCTTTCTTT. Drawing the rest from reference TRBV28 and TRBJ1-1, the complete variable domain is DVKVTQSSRYLVKRTGEKVFLECVQDMDHENMFWYRQDPGLGLRLIYFSYDVKMKEKGDIPEGYSVSREKKERFSLILESASTNQTSMYLCASNGGPYMNTEAFFGQGTRLTVV.

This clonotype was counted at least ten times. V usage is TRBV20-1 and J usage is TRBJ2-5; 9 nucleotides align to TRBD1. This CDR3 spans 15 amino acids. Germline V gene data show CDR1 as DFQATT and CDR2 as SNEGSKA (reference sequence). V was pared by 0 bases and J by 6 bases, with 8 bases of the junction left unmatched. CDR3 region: CSARDETGGWKTQYF. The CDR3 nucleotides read TGCAGTGCTAGAGATGAAACAGGGGGCTGGAAGACCCAGTACTTC.

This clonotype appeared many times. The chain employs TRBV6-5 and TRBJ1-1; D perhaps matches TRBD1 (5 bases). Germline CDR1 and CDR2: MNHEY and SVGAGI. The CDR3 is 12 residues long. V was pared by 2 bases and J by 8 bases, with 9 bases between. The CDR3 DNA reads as TGTGCCAGCAGTTACCCCCGGGGGGAAGCTTTCTTT. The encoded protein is CASSYPRGEAFF.

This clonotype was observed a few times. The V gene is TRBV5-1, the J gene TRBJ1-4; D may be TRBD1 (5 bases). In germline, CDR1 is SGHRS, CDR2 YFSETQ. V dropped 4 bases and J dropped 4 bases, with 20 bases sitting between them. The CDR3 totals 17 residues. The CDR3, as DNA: TGCGCCAGCAGCCCTAAGGGAGGGGCTGAGGGTAATGAAAAACTGTTTTTT. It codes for CASSPKGGAEGNEKLFF.

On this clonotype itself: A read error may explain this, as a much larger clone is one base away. CDR3 residues: CARREREGLGEQFF. In DNA, the CDR3 is TGTGCCCGCAGGGAGCGGGAGGGCCTGGGTGAGCAGTTCTTC. The genes are TRBV12-3 or TRBV12-4 and TRBJ2-1; 10 nucleotides align to TRBD2. CDR3 length equals 14 residues.

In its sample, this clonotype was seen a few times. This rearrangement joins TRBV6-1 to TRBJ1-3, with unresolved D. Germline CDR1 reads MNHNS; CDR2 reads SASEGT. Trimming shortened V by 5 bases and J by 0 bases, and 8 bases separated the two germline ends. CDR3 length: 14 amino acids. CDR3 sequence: CASSPPSSGNTIYF. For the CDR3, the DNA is TGTGCCAGCAGTCCACCAAGCTCTGGAAACACCATATATTTT.

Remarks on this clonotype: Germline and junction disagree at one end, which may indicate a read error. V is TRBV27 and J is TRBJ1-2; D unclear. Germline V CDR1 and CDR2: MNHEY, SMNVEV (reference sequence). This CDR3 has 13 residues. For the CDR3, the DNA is TGTGCCAGCAGCCTTACGGTCGGCTATAGCTACACCTTC. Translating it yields CASSLTVGYSYTF.

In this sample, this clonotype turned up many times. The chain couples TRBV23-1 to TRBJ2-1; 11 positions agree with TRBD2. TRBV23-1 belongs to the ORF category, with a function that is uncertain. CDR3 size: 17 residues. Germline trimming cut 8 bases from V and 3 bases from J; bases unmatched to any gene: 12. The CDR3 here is CASRRRTSGGFYNEQFF. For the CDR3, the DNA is TGCGCCAGCCGCCGCAGAACTAGCGGGGGATTCTACAATGAGCAGTTCTTC.

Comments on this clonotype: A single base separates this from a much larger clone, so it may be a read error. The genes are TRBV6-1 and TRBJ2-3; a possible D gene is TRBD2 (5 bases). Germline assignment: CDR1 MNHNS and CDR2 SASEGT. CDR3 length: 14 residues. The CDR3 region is CASREGAEADTQYF. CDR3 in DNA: TGTGCCAGCAGAGAAGGTGCGGAGGCAGATACGCAGTATTTT.

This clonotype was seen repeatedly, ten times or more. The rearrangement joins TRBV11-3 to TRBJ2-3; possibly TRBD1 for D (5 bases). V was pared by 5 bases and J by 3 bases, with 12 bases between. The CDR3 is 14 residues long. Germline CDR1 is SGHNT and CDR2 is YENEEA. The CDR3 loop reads CASSPARATDTQYF. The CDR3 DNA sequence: TGTGCCAGCAGCCCCGCCAGGGCTACAGATACGCAGTATTTT. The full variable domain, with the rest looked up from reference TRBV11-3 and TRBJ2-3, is EAGVVQSPRYKIIEKKQPVAFWCNPISGHNTLYWYLQNLGQGPELLIRYENEEAVDDSQLPKDRFSAERLKGVDSTLKIQPAELGDSAVYLCASSPARATDTQYFGPGTRLTVL.

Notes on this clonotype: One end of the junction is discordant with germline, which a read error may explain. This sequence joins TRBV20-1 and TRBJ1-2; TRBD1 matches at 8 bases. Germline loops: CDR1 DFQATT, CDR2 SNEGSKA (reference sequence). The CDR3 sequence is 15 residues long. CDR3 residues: CGARSPTGANYGYTF. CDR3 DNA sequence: TGCGGTGCTAGATCTCCGACAGGGGCTAACTATGGCTACACCTTC.

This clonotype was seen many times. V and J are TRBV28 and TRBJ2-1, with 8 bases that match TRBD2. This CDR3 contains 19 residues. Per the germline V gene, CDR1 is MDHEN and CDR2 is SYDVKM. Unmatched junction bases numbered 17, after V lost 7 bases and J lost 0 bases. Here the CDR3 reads CASTASGPRYISSYNEQFF. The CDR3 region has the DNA TGTGCCAGCACAGCTAGCGGGCCGAGATACATTAGCTCCTACAATGAGCAGTTCTTC.

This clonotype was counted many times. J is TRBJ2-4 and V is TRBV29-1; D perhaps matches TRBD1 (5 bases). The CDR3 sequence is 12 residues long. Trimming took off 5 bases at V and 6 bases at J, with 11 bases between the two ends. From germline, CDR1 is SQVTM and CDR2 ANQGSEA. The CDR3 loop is CSVSRGLNIQYF. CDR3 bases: TGCAGCGTTTCTAGGGGCCTAAACATTCAGTACTTC.